Here is one TCR beta chain with its context. The record originates from a study of blood T cell repertoires in COVID-19. Background on the study: Some COVID-19 samples were acute and others convalescent; all came from the United States, Italy and Spain.

Original data processing: Reference gene primers were amplified, and this amplification served to estimate nucleated cell counts. Only in-frame clones appear in the TCRdb table, and some are missing; sequencing was by immunoSEQ multiplex PCR. Clonal size and the V and J genes are those of that table, whereas D and trimming came from the DNA. The sample yields about 210,000 clones, 82% seen once. This CDR3 contains 16 residues. CDR1 and CDR2 (germline): SGHNT, YYREEE (reference sequence). Trimming removed 4 bases from V and 3 bases from J; junction bases left unmatched: 11. This chain connects TRBV5-4 to TRBJ1-1, with 8 positions matching TRBD1. This TCR was sampled from a woman in her 70s with COVID-19, enrolled during active disease. Material: peripheral blood. The CDR3 sequence: CASSPLRQGADTEAFF. The CDR3 DNA sequence: TGTGCCAGCAGCCCCCTGAGGCAGGGGGCCGACACTGAAGCTTTCTTT.